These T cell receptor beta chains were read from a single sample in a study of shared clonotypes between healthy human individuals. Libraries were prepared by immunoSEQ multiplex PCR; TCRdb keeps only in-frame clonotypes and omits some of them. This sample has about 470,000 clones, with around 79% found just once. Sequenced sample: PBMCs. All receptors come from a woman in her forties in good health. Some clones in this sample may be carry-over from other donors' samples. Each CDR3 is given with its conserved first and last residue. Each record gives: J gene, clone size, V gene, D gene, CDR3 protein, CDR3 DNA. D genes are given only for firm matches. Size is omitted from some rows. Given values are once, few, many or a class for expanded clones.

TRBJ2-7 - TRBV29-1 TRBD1 CSTATGGDGGQYF TGCAGCACCGCAACAGGGGGCGACGGGGGGCAGTACTTC
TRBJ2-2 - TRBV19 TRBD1 CASSIPRDRGNGELFF TGTGCCAGTAGTATCCCTCGGGACAGGGGGAACGGGGAGCTGTTTTTT
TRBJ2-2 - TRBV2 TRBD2 CASSSASGANTGELFF TGTGCCAGCAGCTCCGCTAGCGGTGCGAACACCGGGGAGCTGTTTTTT
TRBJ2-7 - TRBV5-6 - CASSRGHYEQYF TGTGCCAGCAGCCGGGGCCATTACGAGCAGTACTTC
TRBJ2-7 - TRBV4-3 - CASSQDQGYSYEQYF TGCGCCAGCAGCCAAGATCAGGGGTACTCCTACGAGCAGTACTTC
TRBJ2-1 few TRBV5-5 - CASSLEVFPSSYNEQFF TGTGCCAGCAGCTTGGAAGTCTTCCCAAGCTCCTACAATGAGCAGTTCTTC
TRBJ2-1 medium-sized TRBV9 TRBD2 CASSVTSGSYNEQFF TGTGCCAGCAGCGTGACTAGCGGGAGCTACAATGAGCAGTTCTTC
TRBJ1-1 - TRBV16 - CASSPHLVGGRGVNTEAFF TGTGCCAGCAGCCCCCACCTGGTCGGGGGGAGAGGTGTAAACACTGAAGCTTTCTTT
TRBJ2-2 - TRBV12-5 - CASGLGYTGELFF TGTGCTAGTGGTTTGGGGTACACCGGGGAGCTGTTTTTT
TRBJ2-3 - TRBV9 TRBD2 CASSGTSGGDTQYF TGTGCCAGCAGCGGCACTAGCGGAGGGGATACGCAGTATTTT
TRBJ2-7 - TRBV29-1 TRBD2 CSVVSSGLYEQYF TGCAGCGTTGTTTCTAGCGGGCTCTACGAGCAGTACTTC
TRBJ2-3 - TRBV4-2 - CASSQVGDASTDTQYF TGTGCCAGCAGCCAAGTGGGCGACGCTAGCACAGATACGCAGTATTTT
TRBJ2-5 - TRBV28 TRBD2 CASITSGRASSGTQYF TGTGCCAGCATAACTAGCGGGAGGGCGTCGTCTGGGACCCAGTACTTC
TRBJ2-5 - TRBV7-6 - CASSLVPGRKETQYF TGTGCCAGCAGCTTAGTTCCAGGGAGAAAGGAGACCCAGTACTTC
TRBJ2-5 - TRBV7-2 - CASSLGLGRDIKETQYF TGTGCCAGCAGCTTAGGATTGGGCAGGGATATAAAAGAGACCCAGTACTTC
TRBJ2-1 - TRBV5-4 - CASSTRDRASSGSSYNEQFF TGTGCCAGCAGCACCCGGGACAGGGCGTCTAGCGGGAGCTCCTACAATGAGCAGTTCTTC
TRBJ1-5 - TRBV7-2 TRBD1 CASSLFSGTGGGQPQHF TGTGCCAGCAGCTTATTCTCAGGGACAGGGGGCGGTCAGCCCCAGCATTTT
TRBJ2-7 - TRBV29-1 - CSVGGGGPYEQYF TGCAGCGTTGGAGGTGGGGGACCATACGAGCAGTACTTC
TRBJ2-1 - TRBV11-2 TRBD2 CASSPNSGSFDEQFF TGTGCCAGCAGCCCGAATAGCGGGAGTTTCGATGAGCAGTTCTTC
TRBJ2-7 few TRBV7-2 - CASSPPGDISYEQYF TGTGCCAGCAGCCCTCCGGGGGATATCTCCTACGAGCAGTACTTC
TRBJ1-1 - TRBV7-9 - CASSPRGAWTEAFF TGTGCCAGCAGCCCCCGGGGCGCGTGGACTGAAGCTTTCTTT
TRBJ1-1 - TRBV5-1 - CASSLDGQVNTEAFF TGCGCCAGCAGCTTGGATGGTCAGGTGAACACTGAAGCTTTCTTT
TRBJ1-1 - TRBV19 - CASSQQGLNTEAFF TGTGCCAGTAGTCAACAGGGCTTGAACACTGAAGCTTTCTTT
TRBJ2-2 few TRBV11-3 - CASRPGTGELFF TGTGCCAGCAGACCAGGGACCGGGGAGCTGTTTTTT
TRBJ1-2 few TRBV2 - CASASDVNYGYTF TGTGCCAGCGCTTCGGACGTAAACTATGGCTACACCTTC
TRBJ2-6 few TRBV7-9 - CASSPIAAGANVLTF TGTGCCAGCAGCCCAATAGCAGCTGGGGCCAACGTCCTGACTTTC
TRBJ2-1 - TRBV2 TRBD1 CASTGTGGFGEQFF TGTGCCAGTACCGGGACAGGGGGCTTTGGTGAGCAGTTCTTC
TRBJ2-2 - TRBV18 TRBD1 CASSPVRTGFAGELFF TGTGCCAGCTCACCCGTAAGGACAGGGTTCGCCGGGGAGCTGTTTTTT
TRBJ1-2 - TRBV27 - CASSNGADGYTF TGTGCCAGCAGTAATGGGGCGGATGGCTACACCTTC
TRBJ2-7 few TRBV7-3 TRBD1 CASSKDRGGEQYF TGTGCCAGCAGCAAGGACAGGGGAGGGGAGCAGTACTTC
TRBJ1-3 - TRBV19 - CASSRLDGNTIYF TGTGCCAGTAGTCGGCTTGATGGAAACACCATATATTTT
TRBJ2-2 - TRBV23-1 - CASSQFRRWTGELFF TGCGCCAGCAGTCAGTTTAGACGTTGGACCGGGGAGCTGTTTTTT